Shown below are 25 T cell receptor beta chains from a single sample sequenced in a study of T cell repertoires in cytomegalovirus infection. From the reads, TCRdb called clonotypes with MiXCR, one entry per CDR3 protein. In the table there are 570,000 or so distinct CDR3 sequences, around 40% of which are singletons. Their antigens remain unidentified. Sample: cultured PBMCs, taken from culture after CMV antigen stimulation. The origin of the receptors is a human donor in good health (CMV status not recorded). Some clones in this sample may be carry-over from other donors' samples.

This clonotype appeared a few times. This chain joins TRBV3-1 and TRBJ2-1; TRBD2 agrees at 7 bases. V lost 2 bases and J lost 1; bases outside the gene matches: 11. Germline CDR1 LGHDT, CDR2 YNNKEL (reference sequence). The CDR3 sequence is 18 residues long. The CDR3 here is CASSQWGGLAGSYNEQFF. CDR3 nucleotide sequence: TGTGCCAGCAGCCAATGGGGAGGGTTGGCGGGTTCCTACAATGAGCAGTTCTTC.

The chain links TRBV6-5 to TRBJ2-7; the D gene is possibly TRBD2 (7 bases). V lost 6 bases, J lost 6 bases, and 21 bases lay in between. Germline V gives CDR1 MNHEY, CDR2 SVGAGI. The CDR3 length is 15 residues. The CDR3 DNA reads as TGTGCCAGCAGCGGGGCGGGGGACACCTATTCCGAGCAGTACTTC. This gives the protein CASSGAGDTYSEQYF.

This clonotype was picked up a small number of times. The chain employs TRBV24-1 and TRBJ2-3; weak D call: TRBD2 (5 bases). The CDR3 has 14 residues. The germline V gene encodes CDR1 KGHDR and CDR2 SFDVKD. V lost 4 bases, J lost 6 bases, and 13 bases lay in between. The CDR3 DNA reads as TGTGCCACCAGTGACCCACGGGGTGCGGATACGCAGTATTTT. Its translation is CATSDPRGADTQYF.

The CDR3 spells CSARPNLGQGGDEQYF. Here the CDR3 DNA reads TGCAGTGCTAGGCCCAACCTGGGGCAGGGGGGTGACGAGCAGTACTTC. The chain links TRBV20-1 to TRBJ2-7, with D possibly matching TRBD1 (7 bases). The V end was cut by 3 bases, the J end by 5 bases, with 23 bases between. This CDR3 is built from 16 residues. Germline V gene data show CDR1 as DFQATT and CDR2 as SNEGSKA (reference sequence).

This clonotype was detected only a few times. The chain recombines TRBV19 with TRBJ2-1; the D call may be TRBD1 or TRBD2 (5 bases each). Trimming stripped 4 bases from V and 6 bases from J, with 13 bases between. Germline V gives CDR1 LNHDA, CDR2 SQIVND (reference sequence). This CDR3 has 14 residues. CDR3 region: CASSTGPSRNEQFF. DNA for the CDR3: TGTGCCAGTAGTACGGGACCAAGCCGCAATGAGCAGTTCTTC.

The rearrangement links TRBV5-6 to TRBJ1-6, with 7 bases fitting TRBD1. This CDR3 has 14 residues. V was clipped by 0 bases and J by 15 bases; unmatched bases: 9. CDR1 is SGHDT and CDR2 is YYEEEE in the germline V gene. The CDR3 nucleotides are TGTGCCAGCAGCTTGGGGACAGGCGCGTGGGTCCTCCACTTT. It specifies CASSLGTGAWVLHF.

The genes are TRBV20-1 and TRBJ2-4; TRBD1 agrees at 10 bases. CDR1 is DFQATT, CDR2 SNEGSKA, per germline (reference sequence). The CDR3 is made up of 15 amino acids. Germline trimming cut 7 bases from V and 0 bases from J; bases unmatched to any gene: 6. CDR3 DNA sequence: TGCAGTGGTATCGACAGGGGGCGAGCCAAAAACATTCAGTACTTC. This codes for CSGIDRGRAKNIQYF.

This clonotype has just a few counts. The gene calls are TRBV7-8 and TRBJ2-3, with 7 bases that match TRBD2. The CDR3 totals 15 residues. The ends lost 0 bases at V and 5 bases at J; junction bases unmatched: 5. Per germline, CDR1 SGHVS and CDR2 FQNEAQ. The CDR3 bases are TGTGCCAGCAGCTTAGCAGGACTAGTGGAAGATACGCAGTATTTT. Its protein product is CASSLAGLVEDTQYF.

This clonotype was recorded many times. The chain combines TRBV7-2 with TRBJ2-5; D is uncertain. V shed 3 bases and J shed 5 bases, with 13 bases lying between them. CDR3 length equals 14 residues. CDR1 SGHTA and CDR2 FQGNSA come from the germline V gene. In DNA form, the CDR3 reads TGTGCCAGCAGCTTTAGCACCGTCCGGGAGACCCAGTACTTC. Translation: CASSFSTVRETQYF.

The V and J genes are TRBV19 and TRBJ2-7, with TRBD1 matching over 7 bases. V dropped 10 bases and J dropped 9; count of bases not matched to a gene: 3. The CDR3 is made up of 9 amino acids. From germline, CDR1 is LNHDA and CDR2 SQIVND (reference sequence). The CDR3 sequence is CAKTGRQYF. Written as DNA, the CDR3 is TGTGCCAAGACAGGGAGGCAGTACTTC.

This clonotype was counted only a few times. J is TRBJ1-5 and V is TRBV7-2; D call uncertain. The V and J ends lost 1 base and 1 base respectively, with 11 bases between them. Germline V lookup: CDR1 SGHTA, CDR2 FQGNSA. This CDR3 is 16 amino acids long. CDR3 loop: CASSLDSRLSNQPQHF. Here the CDR3 DNA reads TGTGCCAGCAGCTTAGATTCAAGACTCAGCAATCAGCCCCAGCATTTT.

This rearrangement joins TRBV20-1 to TRBJ1-3; TRBD1 matches 8 bases. V gave up 6 bases and J gave up 4 bases; unmatched junction bases: 14. The germline gives CDR1 DFQATT, CDR2 SNEGSKA (reference sequence). This CDR3 spans 16 amino acids. CDR3 nucleotide sequence: TGCAGTGCCCGTGTTGGACAGGGTCGTTCGGGAAACACCATATATTTT. This codes for CSARVGQGRSGNTIYF.

The chain employs TRBV7-3 and TRBJ2-7; possibly TRBD2 for D (6 bases). The CDR3 has 16 amino acids. V lost 5 bases and J 1 base, leaving 18 bases between the germline ends. Germline CDR1 SGHTA, CDR2 FQGTGA. The CDR3 nucleotides are TGTGCCAGCAGCCAGATCGCAGGAGGGAAATCCTACGAGCAGTACTTC. Translation: CASSQIAGGKSYEQYF. Full variable domain (rest looked up from reference TRBV7-3 and TRBJ2-7): GAGVSQTPSNKVTEKGKYVELRCDPISGHTALYWYRQSLGQGPEFLIYFQGTGAADDSGLPNDRFFAVRPEGSVSTLKIQRTERGDSAVYLCASSQIAGGKSYEQYFGPGTRLTVT.

The gene calls are TRBV6-2 or TRBV6-3 and TRBJ2-7; D gene ambiguous. This CDR3 is 13 amino acids long. Per germline, CDR1 MNHEY and CDR2 SVGEGT. V was pared by 10 bases and J by 0 bases, with 13 bases between. The CDR3 spells CATHTLRSYEQYF. The CDR3, as DNA: TGTGCCACCCACACCTTACGCTCCTACGAGCAGTACTTC.

This clonotype was found a few times. The gene calls are TRBV12-3 or TRBV12-4 and TRBJ2-3; D might be TRBD2 (7 bases). The V end lost 2 bases, the J end lost 4 bases, and 13 bases lay between the germline ends. The CDR3 length is 15 residues. The CDR3 region is CASSLFGGRADTQYF. CDR3 bases: TGTGCCAGCAGTTTATTCGGGGGGCGGGCAGATACGCAGTATTTT.

V usage is TRBV14 and J usage is TRBJ1-3, with D unresolved. V lost 0 bases to trimming and J lost 1 base, with 22 bases between them. The V gene's germline CDR1 is SGHDN and CDR2 FVKESK. This CDR3 comprises 20 residues. The CDR3 sequence is CASSQDLTTSLYPSGNTIYF. The DNA for the CDR3 is TGTGCCAGCAGCCAAGATCTGACGACAAGCCTCTACCCATCTGGAAACACCATATATTTT. Drawing the rest from reference TRBV14 and TRBJ1-3, the complete variable domain is EAGVTQFPSHSVIEKGQTVTLRCDPISGHDNLYWYRRVMGKEIKFLLHFVKESKQDESGMPNNRFLAERTGGTYSTLKVQPAELEDSGVYFCASSQDLTTSLYPSGNTIYFGEGSWLTVV.

This chain links TRBV6-1 with TRBJ2-1; TRBD1 matches at 9 bases. The V gene's germline CDR1 is MNHNS and CDR2 SASEGT. Unmatched junction bases numbered 5, after V lost 7 bases and J lost 1 base. The CDR3 consists of 15 residues. The CDR3 spells CASIIGTGSYNEQFF. CDR3 sequence (DNA): TGTGCCAGCATCATCGGGACAGGGTCCTACAATGAGCAGTTCTTC.

There are a few counts of this clonotype. CDR3 sequence reads: CASSPPPAGTSVSYEQYF. The CDR3 coding sequence is TGTGCCAGCAGCCCACCTCCAGCCGGGACTAGCGTCTCCTACGAGCAGTACTTC. V is TRBV7-8 and J is TRBJ2-7, with TRBD2 matching over 10 bases. J gave up 0 bases and V 5 bases, and 13 bases lay outside the gene matches. CDR1 and CDR2 from the germline V gene are SGHVS and FQNEAQ. This CDR3 comprises 18 residues. The full variable domain, rest sourced from reference TRBV7-8 and TRBJ2-7, is GAGVSQSPRYKVAKRGQDVALRCDPISGHVSLFWYQQALGQGPEFLTYFQNEAQLDKSGLPSDRFFAERPEGSVSTLKIQRTQQEDSAVYLCASSPPPAGTSVSYEQYFGPGTRLTVT.

The chain uses TRBV6-5 and TRBJ2-4, with 8 positions matching TRBD2. The germline V gene has CDR1 MNHEY and CDR2 SVGAGI. CDR3 length: 17 amino acids. The J segment lost 1 base and the V segment lost 6 bases, leaving 11 bases of the junction unmatched. CDR3 protein: CASSPRRGASAKNIQYF. The CDR3 nucleotides read TGTGCCAGCAGCCCACGGCGGGGGGCATCCGCCAAAAACATTCAGTACTTC.

The chain has TRBV6-2 or TRBV6-3 and TRBJ2-5; D might be TRBD1 or TRBD2, each matching 5 bases. There are 14 residues in the CDR3. V was clipped by 8 bases and J by 3 bases, with 16 bases between them. CDR1 is MNHEY, CDR2 SVGEGT, per germline. Written as DNA, the CDR3 is TGTGCCAGCGGGGCTAGCATTCTGGAAGAGACCCAGTACTTC. The encoded protein is CASGASILEETQYF.

This clonotype was observed a handful of times. The J gene is TRBJ2-3, the V gene TRBV7-8; 14 bases fit TRBD2. Germline assignment: CDR1 SGHVS and CDR2 FQNEAQ. This CDR3 region has 15 residues. V shed 6 bases, J shed 5 bases, and the junction held 4 bases outside the gene matches. CDR3 in DNA: TGTGCCAGCAGGGGACTAGCGGGAGTGGTAGATACGCAGTATTTT. Encoded protein: CASRGLAGVVDTQYF.

The chain employs TRBV2 and TRBJ2-5, with D uncertain. V dropped 2 bases and J dropped 2 bases, with 9 bases sitting between them. Germline CDR1 is SNHLY and CDR2 is FYNNEI. This CDR3 has 14 amino acids. For the CDR3, the DNA is TGTGCCAGCAGTGAACGTCCTATTCAAGAGACCCAGTACTTC. This codes for CASSERPIQETQYF.

This chain connects TRBV12-3 or TRBV12-4 to TRBJ2-3; D call uncertain. CDR3 length: 15 residues. Deletions cut 3 bases from V and 1 base from J, with 11 bases between. This CDR3 reads CASSFFGVGTDTQYF. CDR3 DNA sequence: TGTGCCAGCAGTTTCTTTGGGGTCGGCACAGATACGCAGTATTTT.

This clonotype was detected a few times. The chain has TRBV11-2 and TRBJ2-3; D not resolved. Germline V gene lookup returns CDR1 SGHAT and CDR2 FQNNGV. V gave up 0 bases and J gave up 10 bases, with 11 bases separating them. The CDR3 has 13 amino acids. CDR3 amino acids: CASSLEGRRAQYF. For the CDR3, the DNA is TGTGCCAGCAGCTTAGAGGGCCGTCGGGCGCAGTATTTT.

This clonotype appeared a few times. The chain has TRBV7-9 and TRBJ2-7; the match to TRBD1 covers 8 bases. CDR3 length: 14 amino acids. Germline CDR1 is SEHNR and CDR2 is FQNEAQ (reference sequence). With 4 bases clipped from V and 5 bases from J, the junction kept 7 bases outside the gene matches. The CDR3 loop reads CASSSGQGRDEQYF. CDR3 coding DNA: TGTGCCAGCAGCTCCGGACAGGGAAGGGACGAGCAGTACTTC.